This is a list of T cell receptor beta chains from one sample in a study of blood T cell repertoires in COVID-19. Profiled with immunoSEQ multiplex PCR; TCRdb holds only in-frame clones, not every one. The data contain about 230,000 clones, 65% to 90% of them seen just once; the ten biggest clones take up around 10%. The sequenced material came from peripheral blood. Receptors originate from a man in his fifties with COVID-19, enrolled during active disease. Both conserved end residues are part of each CDR3. The D gene is left open where the match is weak. Size tells how often a clone was seen (once, few, many) or the class of an expanded clone, and some rows leave it out.

-,TRBV5-1,TRBJ2-3,16,TRBD1,CASSLAGTGNADTQYF,TGCGCCAGCAGCTTGGCTGGGACAGGGAATGCAGATACGCAGTATTTT
-,TRBV11-2,TRBJ2-7,15,TRBD1,CASSAVPGQAGEQYF,TGTGCCAGCAGCGCCGTCCCGGGACAGGCTGGGGAGCAGTACTTC
-,TRBV9,TRBJ2-2,15,-,CASSVASLNTGELFF,TGTGCCAGCAGCGTGGCTAGCCTGAACACCGGGGAGCTGTTTTTT
-,TRBV28,TRBJ1-5,15,TRBD1,CASSFPRGNNQPQHF,TGTGCCAGCAGTTTTCCCAGGGGGAACAATCAGCCCCAGCATTTT
once,TRBV6-2/TRBV6-3,TRBJ1-1,14,-,CASSGASFNTEAFF,TGTGCCAGCAGTGGAGCCAGCTTTAACACTGAAGCTTTCTTT
-,TRBV5-1,TRBJ1-5,15,TRBD1,CASSLGQGMNQPQHF,TGCGCCAGCAGCTTGGGACAGGGGATGAATCAGCCCCAGCATTTT
-,TRBV5-8,TRBJ2-5,11,-,CASTPQETQYF,TGTGCCAGCACCCCTCAAGAGACCCAGTACTTC
-,TRBV6-5,TRBJ1-5,14,TRBD1,CASRWTGLNQPQHF,TGTGCCAGCAGATGGACAGGGTTAAATCAGCCCCAGCATTTT
once,TRBV19,TRBJ2-1,16,TRBD2,CASSIYETSGIDEQFF,TGTGCCAGTAGTATTTATGAGACTAGCGGGATCGATGAGCAGTTCTTC
-,TRBV30,TRBJ1-1,16,-,CAWSVLGDTPNTEAFF,TGTGCCTGGAGTGTACTCGGCGACACTCCGAACACTGAAGCTTTCTTT
-,TRBV7-9,TRBJ1-4,14,-,CASSLATSNEKLFF,TGTGCCAGCAGCTTGGCAACCTCTAATGAAAAACTGTTTTTT
-,TRBV2,TRBJ2-5,15,TRBD2,CASSVGGREQETQYF,TGTGCCAGCAGTGTGGGAGGGAGGGAACAAGAGACCCAGTACTTC
-,TRBV29-1,TRBJ2-2,13,-,CSGRGAITGELFF,TGCAGCGGGCGCGGGGCAATCACCGGGGAGCTGTTTTTT
-,TRBV5-4,TRBJ1-4,16,-,CASSLVPFATNEKLFF,TGTGCCAGCAGCTTGGTCCCGTTTGCAACTAATGAAAAACTGTTTTTT
-,TRBV4-1,TRBJ2-1,16,TRBD2,CASSGSQVAGADEQFF,TGCGCCAGCAGCGGCTCCCAGGTAGCGGGAGCGGATGAGCAGTTCTTC
-,TRBV7-7,TRBJ2-5,16,TRBD2,CASSLGTSGVQETQYF,TGTGCTAGCAGCCTCGGGACTAGCGGGGTCCAAGAGACCCAGTACTTC
-,TRBV27,TRBJ1-4,16,-,CASSLYYRDPNEKLFF,TGTGCCAGCAGTTTATACTACAGGGACCCTAATGAAAAACTGTTTTTT
-,TRBV19,TRBJ1-3,15,TRBD1,CASARTGRFGNTIYF,TGTGCCAGCGCGCGGACAGGGCGATTTGGAAACACCATATATTTT
once,TRBV24-1,TRBJ2-3,13,TRBD2,CATRAGGSDTQYF,TGTGCCACCCGGGCGGGAGGGTCAGATACGCAGTATTTT
-,TRBV5-4,TRBJ2-3,15,-,CASSLRSQGTDTQYF,TGTGCCAGCAGCTTGCGGTCCCAAGGCACAGATACGCAGTATTTT
once,TRBV28,TRBJ1-4,15,-,CASSPRTEFNEKLFF,TGTGCCAGCAGTCCAAGGACAGAATTTAATGAAAAACTGTTTTTT
-,TRBV5-1,TRBJ2-2,15,-,CASSLDSLNTGELFF,TGCGCCAGCAGCTTGGACTCACTAAACACCGGGGAGCTGTTTTTT
-,TRBV11-2,TRBJ2-5,15,TRBD1,CASSLVGQGFLWQYF,TGTGCCAGCAGCTTAGTGGGACAGGGATTCTTGTGGCAGTACTTC
few,TRBV27,TRBJ2-7,16,TRBD1,CASSLRGGQGSYEQYF,TGTGCCAGCAGTTTGCGGGGAGGACAGGGGTCCTACGAGCAGTACTTC
-,TRBV28,TRBJ1-2,13,-,CASSPSDPLGYTF,TGTGCCAGCAGCCCCTCCGATCCCCTAGGCTACACCTTC
once,TRBV3-1/TRBV3-2,TRBJ2-3,16,TRBD2,CASSPPGLAGGHTQYF,TGTGCCAGCAGCCCCCCGGGACTAGCGGGAGGGCATACGCAGTATTTT
-,TRBV27,TRBJ1-4,17,TRBD1,CASPSRTGGGYREKLFF,TGTGCCAGTCCGTCGCGGACAGGGGGCGGTTATCGTGAAAAACTGTTTTTT
few,TRBV28,TRBJ2-2,14,TRBD2,CATRGGQNTGELFF,TGTGCCACCCGCGGGGGGCAGAACACCGGGGAGCTGTTTTTT
-,TRBV12-5,TRBJ1-1,16,-,CASGLWPRRENTEAFF,TGTGCTAGTGGTTTGTGGCCAAGGAGGGAAAACACTGAAGCTTTCTTT
-,TRBV19,TRBJ1-1,15,TRBD1,CASSTDRGLGTEAFF,TGTGCCAGTAGTACGGACAGGGGGCTCGGCACTGAAGCTTTCTTT
-,TRBV19,TRBJ2-2,18,TRBD2,CASSSLGLAGANTGELFF,TGTGCCAGTAGTTCCTTGGGGCTAGCGGGAGCCAACACCGGGGAGCTGTTTTTT
once,TRBV7-3,TRBJ2-2,16,TRBD1,CASSFGQATNTGELFF,TGTGCCAGCAGCTTCGGACAGGCTACGAACACCGGGGAGCTGTTTTTT